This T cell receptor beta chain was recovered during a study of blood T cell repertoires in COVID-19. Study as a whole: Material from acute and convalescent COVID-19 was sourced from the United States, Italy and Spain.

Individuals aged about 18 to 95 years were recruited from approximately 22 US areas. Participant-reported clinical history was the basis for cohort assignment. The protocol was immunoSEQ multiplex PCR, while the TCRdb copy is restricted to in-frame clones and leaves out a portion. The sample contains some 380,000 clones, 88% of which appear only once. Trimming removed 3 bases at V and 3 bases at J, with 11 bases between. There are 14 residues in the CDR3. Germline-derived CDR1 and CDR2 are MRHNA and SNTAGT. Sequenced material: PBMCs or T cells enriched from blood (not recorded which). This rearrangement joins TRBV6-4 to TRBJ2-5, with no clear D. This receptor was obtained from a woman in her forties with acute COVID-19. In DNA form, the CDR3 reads TGTGCCAGCAGTGAGGCTCCCTTAAAAGAGACCCAGTACTTC. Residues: CASSEAPLKETQYF.